A selection of T cell receptor beta chains follows, all from one sample in a study of CD8+CD57+ T cells in acquired aplastic anemia. TCRdb reprocessed the reads via MiXCR and lists one record per CDR3 protein. The table records a few hundred thousand distinct CDR3 sequences, about a third of them present only once. Sequenced: sorted CD4+, CD8+, or CD8+CD57+ T cells (not recorded which) from PBMCs. The receptors come from a human donor with aplastic anemia. CDR3s leave out the opening cysteine and the closing phenylalanine or tryptophan. The order of the fields is clone size, V gene, J gene, CDR3 protein. Clone size is stated in some rows and not others, as once, few, many or a class when expanded.

size: many; V: TRBV2; J: TRBJ1-2; CDR3: ASRGDQNYGYT
size: NA; V: TRBV2; J: TRBJ1-2; CDR3: ASGGEGYT
size: many; V: TRBV20-1; J: TRBJ1-6; CDR3: SARGTGDSPLH
size: NA; V: TRBV4-2; J: TRBJ1-1; CDR3: ASSQDSQGAFVAF
size: many; V: TRBV10-2; J: TRBJ2-1; CDR3: ASSEGVVSYNEQF
size: NA; V: TRBV5-1; J: TRBJ2-6; CDR3: ASTLGTGSGANVLT
size: NA; V: TRBV20-1; J: TRBJ2-4; CDR3: SASEVAKDIQY
size: NA; V: TRBV10-2; J: TRBJ2-3; CDR3: ASSESTGKGTDTQY
size: NA; V: TRBV7-4; J: TRBJ2-5; CDR3: ASSPNGGGQETQY
size: NA; V: TRBV5-5; J: TRBJ1-2; CDR3: ASSLDRRNYGYT
size: many; V: TRBV19; J: TRBJ1-1; CDR3: ASSRGGITEAF
size: NA; V: TRBV2; J: TRBJ2-7; CDR3: ASAREGQDEQY
size: many; V: TRBV2; J: TRBJ2-1; CDR3: ASSALVAAYNEQF
size: few; V: TRBV5-1; J: TRBJ2-7; CDR3: ASSWGEDYEQY
size: many; V: TRBV7-9; J: TRBJ2-7; CDR3: ASTPTGTRIDEQY